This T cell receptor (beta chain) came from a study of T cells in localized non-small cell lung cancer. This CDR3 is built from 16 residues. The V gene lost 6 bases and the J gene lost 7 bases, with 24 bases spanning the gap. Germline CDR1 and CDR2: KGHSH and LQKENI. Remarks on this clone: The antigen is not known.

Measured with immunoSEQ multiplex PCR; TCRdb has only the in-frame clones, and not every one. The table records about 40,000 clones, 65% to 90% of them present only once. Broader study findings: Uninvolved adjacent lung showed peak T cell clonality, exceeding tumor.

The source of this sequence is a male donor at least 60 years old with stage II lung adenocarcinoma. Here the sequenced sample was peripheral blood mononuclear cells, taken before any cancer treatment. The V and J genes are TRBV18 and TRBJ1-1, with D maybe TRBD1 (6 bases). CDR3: CASSPRESGGSFEAFF. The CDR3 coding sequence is TGTGCCAGCTCCCCTAGAGAGAGCGGGGGCTCCTTTGAAGCTTTCTTT.